The 6 T cell receptor beta chains listed next were all sequenced from one sample in a study of technical replicates of blood from several donors. Some clones are missing from TCRdb's copy, which holds only in-frame ones; the method was immunoSEQ multiplex PCR. The sample holds around 70,000 clones, approximately 97% seen once. The sample taken for sequencing was T cells isolated from PBMCs. The receptors shown here come from a human donor in good health.

This clone was seen only once. This chain uses TRBV4-2 with TRBJ2-7; 8 nucleotides agree with TRBD2. V shed 0 bases, J shed 9 bases, and the junction held 4 bases outside the gene matches. Germline V CDR1 and CDR2: LGHNA, YNFKEQ. The CDR3 contains 13 residues. The CDR3 loop reads CASSQDEGLGQYF. In nucleotides, the CDR3 is TGTGCCAGCAGCCAAGATGAGGGACTAGGGCAGTACTTC.

The DNA for the CDR3 is TGTGCCAGTAGTATAGTTGGGGGACAGCATCAGCCCCAGCATTTT. Amino acid sequence: CASSIVGGQHQPQHF. The rearrangement joins TRBV19 to TRBJ1-5; 7 positions agree with TRBD1. The CDR3 loop spans 15 amino acids. Unmatched junction bases numbered 5, after V lost 1 base and J lost 5 bases. Germline V gives CDR1 LNHDA, CDR2 SQIVND (reference sequence).

The J gene is TRBJ1-1, the V gene TRBV29-1; D not resolved. Germline V gene sequence: CDR1 SQVTM, CDR2 ANQGSEA. V lost 6 bases to trimming and J lost 4 bases, with 12 bases between them. The CDR3 sequence is 12 residues long. The CDR3 DNA sequence: TGCAGCGTCGGGGTAGGGAGCACTGAAGCTTTCTTT. Residues: CSVGVGSTEAFF.

The chain couples TRBV5-4 to TRBJ2-5, with 10 nucleotides matching TRBD2. J gave up 5 bases and V 0 bases, and 4 bases lay outside the gene matches. The CDR3 covers 15 residues. Per germline, CDR1 SGHNT and CDR2 YYREEE (reference sequence). CDR3 protein: CASSLGSGGAETQYF. For the CDR3, the DNA is TGTGCCAGCAGCTTGGGGAGCGGGGGGGCGGAGACCCAGTACTTC. Full variable domain (missing parts from reference TRBV5-4 and TRBJ2-5): ETGVTQSPTHLIKTRGQQVTLRCSSQSGHNTVSWYQQALGQGPQFIFQYYREEENGRGNFPPRFSGLQFPNYSSELNVNALELDDSALYLCASSLGSGGAETQYFGPGTRLLVL.

V and J are TRBV10-3 and TRBJ1-6; D perhaps matches TRBD1 (5 bases). Trimming stripped 10 bases from V and 7 bases from J, with 26 bases between. The CDR3 contains 17 residues. Germline-derived CDR1 and CDR2 are ENHRY and SYGVKD. This chain's CDR3 is CATLDTRSSRSNSPLHF. The CDR3, as DNA: TGTGCCACTTTGGACACCCGTTCGAGTAGGTCCAATTCACCCCTCCACTTT.

The rearrangement joins TRBV28 to TRBJ2-3; no clear D gene. Trimming removed 8 bases at V and 2 bases at J, with 8 bases between. The CDR3 is made up of 12 amino acids. Per the germline V gene, CDR1 is MDHEN and CDR2 is SYDVKM. The CDR3 here is CASRADTDTQYF. DNA for the CDR3: TGTGCCAGCCGTGCAGACACAGATACGCAGTATTTT.